Following are 6 T cell receptor beta chains from one sample sequenced in a study of T cell repertoires in cytomegalovirus infection. From the reads, TCRdb called clonotypes with MiXCR, one entry per CDR3 protein. The sample contains about 330,000 distinct CDR3 sequences, around 9.5% of which appear only once. Material: PBMCs. These receptors were taken from a human donor in good health (CMV status not recorded). Some clones in this sample may be carry-over from other donors' samples.

The table lists this clonotype with a few counts. V is TRBV7-6 and J is TRBJ1-3; D possibly corresponds to TRBD1 (5 bases). Germline V lookup: CDR1 SGHVS, CDR2 FNYEAQ. The CDR3 has 17 residues. V was trimmed by 1 base and J by 3 bases, leaving 16 bases between them. CDR3 sequence (DNA): TGTGCCAGCAGCTTAGTAGGGAAGGGGACGGGTGGAAACACCATATATTTT. Amino acids: CASSLVGKGTGGNTIYF.

This chain uses TRBV2 with TRBJ2-3; TRBD1 matches 7 bases. After removal of 4 bases from V and 1 base from J, the junction contained 5 bases not matched to a gene. From germline, CDR1 is SNHLY and CDR2 FYNNEI. The CDR3 has 15 residues. The CDR3 here is CASSAQGVGTDTQYF. Here the CDR3 DNA reads TGTGCCAGCAGTGCTCAGGGGGTCGGCACAGATACGCAGTATTTT.

This chain joins TRBV7-2 and TRBJ2-1; 9 bases are a match to TRBD2. V shed 5 bases and J 7 bases; nucleotides not matched to a gene: 9. The germline V gene encodes CDR1 SGHTA and CDR2 FQGNSA. This CDR3 contains 15 residues. The CDR3 DNA reads TGTGCCAGCAGCGCCGCGGGACTAGCACATAATGAGCAGTTCTTC. Amino acid sequence: CASSAAGLAHNEQFF.

This clonotype showed up many times. The chain has TRBV7-2 and TRBJ2-5; 11 positions agree with TRBD2. CDR3 length equals 13 residues. Trimming took 5 bases from V and 7 from J; bases not matched to a gene: 3. Germline assignment: CDR1 SGHTA and CDR2 FQGNSA. This chain's CDR3 is CASSTSGRMTQYF. CDR3 DNA sequence: TGTGCCAGCAGCACTAGCGGGAGAATGACCCAGTACTTC.

This clonotype was counted only a few times. J is TRBJ2-1 and V is TRBV12-3 or TRBV12-4; D may be TRBD2 (5 bases). V was trimmed by 8 bases and J by 9 bases, leaving 17 bases between them. The CDR3 is made up of 13 amino acids. The CDR3 region is CASYAVAGGEQFF. The CDR3 DNA reads TGTGCCAGCTACGCCGTGGCCGGAGGTGAGCAGTTCTTC.

This clonotype was recorded many times. V gene TRBV6-2 or TRBV6-3 combines with J gene TRBJ2-7, with D maybe TRBD2 (5 bases). CDR1 is MNHEY and CDR2 is SVGEGT in the germline V gene. The CDR3 has 15 amino acids. Trimming cost V 2 bases and J 0 bases, with 11 bases left between them. For the CDR3, the DNA is TGTGCCAGCAGTTACGGACTTTCCGACTCCTACGAGCAGTACTTC. Its translation is CASSYGLSDSYEQYF.